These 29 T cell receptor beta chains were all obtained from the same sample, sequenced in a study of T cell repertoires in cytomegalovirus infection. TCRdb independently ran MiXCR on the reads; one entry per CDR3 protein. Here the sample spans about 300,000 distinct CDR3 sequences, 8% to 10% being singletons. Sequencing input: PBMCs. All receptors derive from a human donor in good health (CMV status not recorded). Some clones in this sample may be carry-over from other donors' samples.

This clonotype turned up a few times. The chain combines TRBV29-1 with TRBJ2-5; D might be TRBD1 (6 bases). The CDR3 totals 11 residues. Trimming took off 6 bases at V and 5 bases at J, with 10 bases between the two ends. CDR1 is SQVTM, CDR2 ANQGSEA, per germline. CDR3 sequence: CSVRGSETQYF. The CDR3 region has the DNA TGCAGCGTAAGGGGGAGCGAGACCCAGTACTTC.

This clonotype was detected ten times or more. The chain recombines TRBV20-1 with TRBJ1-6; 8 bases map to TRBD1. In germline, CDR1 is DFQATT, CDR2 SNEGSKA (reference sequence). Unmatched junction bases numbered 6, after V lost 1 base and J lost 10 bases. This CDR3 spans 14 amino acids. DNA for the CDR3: TGCAGTGCTAGAGGGGGGACAGGTTTATCACCCCTCCACTTT. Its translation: CSARGGTGLSPLHF.

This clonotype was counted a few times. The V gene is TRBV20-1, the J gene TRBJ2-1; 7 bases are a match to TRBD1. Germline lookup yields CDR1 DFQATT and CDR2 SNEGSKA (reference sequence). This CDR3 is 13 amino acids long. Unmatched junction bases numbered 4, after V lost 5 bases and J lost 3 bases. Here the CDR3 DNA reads TGCAGTGCTCCCCGGGACAGCTACAATGAGCAGTTCTTC. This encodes CSAPRDSYNEQFF.

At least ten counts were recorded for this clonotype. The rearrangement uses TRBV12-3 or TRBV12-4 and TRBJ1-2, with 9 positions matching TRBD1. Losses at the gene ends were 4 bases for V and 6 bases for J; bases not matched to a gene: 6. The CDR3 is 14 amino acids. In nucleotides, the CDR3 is TGTGCCAGCAGTTGGGACAGGGCCGGGGATGGCTACACCTTC. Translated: CASSWDRAGDGYTF.

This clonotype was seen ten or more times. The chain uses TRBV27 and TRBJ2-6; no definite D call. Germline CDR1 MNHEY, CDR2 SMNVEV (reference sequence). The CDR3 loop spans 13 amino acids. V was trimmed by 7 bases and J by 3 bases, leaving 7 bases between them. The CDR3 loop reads CASNGNGANVLTF. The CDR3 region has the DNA TGTGCCAGCAATGGTAATGGGGCCAACGTCCTGACTTTC.

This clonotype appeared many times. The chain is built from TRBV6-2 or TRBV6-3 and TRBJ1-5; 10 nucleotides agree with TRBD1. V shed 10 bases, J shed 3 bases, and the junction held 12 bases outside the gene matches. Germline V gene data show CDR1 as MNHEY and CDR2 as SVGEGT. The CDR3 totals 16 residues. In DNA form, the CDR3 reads TGTGCCACCAGCTTTACCGGGACAGGGGTCAATCAGCCCCAGCATTTT. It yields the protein CATSFTGTGVNQPQHF.

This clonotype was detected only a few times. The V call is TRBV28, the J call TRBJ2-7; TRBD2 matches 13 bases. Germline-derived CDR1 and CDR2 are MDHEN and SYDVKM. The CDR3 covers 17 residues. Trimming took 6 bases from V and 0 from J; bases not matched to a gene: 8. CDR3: CASSRGLAGAGSYEQYV. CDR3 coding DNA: TGTGCCAGCAGCCGAGGACTAGCGGGGGCGGGCTCCTACGAGCAGTACGTC.

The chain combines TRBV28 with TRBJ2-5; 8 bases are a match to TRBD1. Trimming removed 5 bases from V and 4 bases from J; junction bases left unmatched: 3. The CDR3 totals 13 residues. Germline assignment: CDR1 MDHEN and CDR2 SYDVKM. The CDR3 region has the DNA TGTGCCAGCAGTACAGGGGGGAGAGAGACCCAGTACTTC. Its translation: CASSTGGRETQYF. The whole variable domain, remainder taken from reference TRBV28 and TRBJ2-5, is DVKVTQSSRYLVKRTGEKVFLECVQDMDHENMFWYRQDPGLGLRLIYFSYDVKMKEKGDIPEGYSVSREKKERFSLILESASTNQTSMYLCASSTGGRETQYFGPGTRLLVL.

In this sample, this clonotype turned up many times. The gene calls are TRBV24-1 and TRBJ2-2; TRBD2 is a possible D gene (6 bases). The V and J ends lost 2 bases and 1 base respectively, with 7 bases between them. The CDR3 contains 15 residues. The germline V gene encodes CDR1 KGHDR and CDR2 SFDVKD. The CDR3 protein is CATSDWRGNTGELFF. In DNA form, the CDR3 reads TGTGCCACCAGTGATTGGAGGGGGAACACCGGGGAGCTGTTTTTT.

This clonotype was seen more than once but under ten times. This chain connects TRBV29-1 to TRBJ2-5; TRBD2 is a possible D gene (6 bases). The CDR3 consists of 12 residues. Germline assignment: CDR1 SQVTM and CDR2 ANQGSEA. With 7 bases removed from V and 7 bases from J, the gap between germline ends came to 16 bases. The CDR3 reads CSGMEGRTTQYF. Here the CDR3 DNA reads TGCAGCGGTATGGAGGGTCGCACGACCCAGTACTTC. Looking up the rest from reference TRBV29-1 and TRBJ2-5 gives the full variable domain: SAVISQKPSRDICQRGTSLTIQCQVDSQVTMMFWYRQQPGQSLTLIATANQGSEATYESGFVIDKFPISRPNLTFSTLTVSNMSPEDSSIYLCSGMEGRTTQYFGPGTRLLVL.

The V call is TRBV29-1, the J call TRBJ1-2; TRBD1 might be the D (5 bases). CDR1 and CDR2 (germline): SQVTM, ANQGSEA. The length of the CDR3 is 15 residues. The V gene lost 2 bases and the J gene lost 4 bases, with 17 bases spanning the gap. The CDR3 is CSVESPGRVRYGYTF. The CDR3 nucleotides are TGCAGCGTTGAATCTCCAGGGAGGGTTCGCTATGGCTACACCTTC.

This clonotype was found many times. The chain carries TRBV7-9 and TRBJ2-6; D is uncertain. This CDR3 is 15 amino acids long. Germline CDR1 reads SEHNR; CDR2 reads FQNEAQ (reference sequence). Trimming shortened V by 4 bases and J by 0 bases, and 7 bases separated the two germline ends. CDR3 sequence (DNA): TGTGCCAGCAGCTCCCCCACCTCTGGGGCCAACGTCCTGACTTTC. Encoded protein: CASSSPTSGANVLTF.

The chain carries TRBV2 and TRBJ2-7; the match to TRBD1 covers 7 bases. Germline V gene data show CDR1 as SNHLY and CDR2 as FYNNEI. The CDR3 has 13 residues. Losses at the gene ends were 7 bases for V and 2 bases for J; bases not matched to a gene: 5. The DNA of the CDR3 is TGTGCCAGCATGAGACAGGGACCCTACGAGCAGTACTTC. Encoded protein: CASMRQGPYEQYF.

The CDR3 region has the DNA TGTGCCAGCAGTTTGGAACAGGGGATGACTGAAGCTTTCTTT. Protein: CASSLEQGMTEAFF. The chain has TRBV12-3 or TRBV12-4 and TRBJ1-1; 7 nucleotides agree with TRBD1. The CDR3 is 14 amino acids. V shed 3 bases and J 5 bases; nucleotides not matched to a gene: 6.

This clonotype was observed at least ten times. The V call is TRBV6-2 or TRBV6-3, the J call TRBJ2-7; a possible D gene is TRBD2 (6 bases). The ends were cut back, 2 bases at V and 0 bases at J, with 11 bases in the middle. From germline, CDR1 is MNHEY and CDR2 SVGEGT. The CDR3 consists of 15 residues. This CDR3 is CASSYRAGTSYEQYV. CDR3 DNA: TGTGCCAGCAGTTACCGGGCGGGAACCTCCTACGAGCAGTACGTC.

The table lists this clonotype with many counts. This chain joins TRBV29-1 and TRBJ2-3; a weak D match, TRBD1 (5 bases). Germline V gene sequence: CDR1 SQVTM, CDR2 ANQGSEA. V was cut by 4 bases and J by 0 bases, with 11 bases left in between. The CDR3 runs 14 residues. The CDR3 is CSVVGASSTDTQYF. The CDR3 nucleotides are TGCAGCGTTGTAGGGGCGTCGAGCACAGATACGCAGTATTTT.

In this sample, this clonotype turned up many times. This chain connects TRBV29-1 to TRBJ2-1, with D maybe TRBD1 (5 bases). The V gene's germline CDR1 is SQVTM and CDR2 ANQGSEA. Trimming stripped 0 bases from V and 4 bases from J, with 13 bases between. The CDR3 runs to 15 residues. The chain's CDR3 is CSVEDSQGTYNEQFF. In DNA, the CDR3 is TGCAGCGTTGAAGATAGTCAGGGAACATACAATGAGCAGTTCTTC.

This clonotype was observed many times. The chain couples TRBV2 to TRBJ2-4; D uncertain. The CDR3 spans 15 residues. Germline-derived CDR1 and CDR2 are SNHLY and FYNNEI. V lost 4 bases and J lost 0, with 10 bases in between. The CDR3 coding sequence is TGTGCCAGCAGTGTCTGGATTCTAGCCAAAAACATTCAGTACTTC. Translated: CASSVWILAKNIQYF.

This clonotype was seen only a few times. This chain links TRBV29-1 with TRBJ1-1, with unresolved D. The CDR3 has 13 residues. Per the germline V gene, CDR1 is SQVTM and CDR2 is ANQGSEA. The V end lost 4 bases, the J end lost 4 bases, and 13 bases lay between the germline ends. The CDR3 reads CSVGGRLITEAFF. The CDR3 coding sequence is TGCAGCGTTGGTGGCAGGCTGATCACTGAAGCTTTCTTT.

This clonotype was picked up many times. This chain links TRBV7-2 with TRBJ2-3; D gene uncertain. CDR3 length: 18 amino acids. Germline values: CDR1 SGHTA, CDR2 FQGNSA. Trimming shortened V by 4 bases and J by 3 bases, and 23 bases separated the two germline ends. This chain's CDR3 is CASSSGTQDPSLTDTQYF. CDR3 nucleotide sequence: TGTGCCAGCAGCTCTGGTACCCAGGATCCGTCGCTTACAGATACGCAGTATTTT.

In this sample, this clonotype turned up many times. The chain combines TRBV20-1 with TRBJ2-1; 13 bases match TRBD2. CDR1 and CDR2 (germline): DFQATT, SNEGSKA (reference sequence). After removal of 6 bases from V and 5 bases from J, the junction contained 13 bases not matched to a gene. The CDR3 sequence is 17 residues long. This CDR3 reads CSARTSGGTPLHNEQFF. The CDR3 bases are TGCAGTGCCAGGACTAGCGGGGGAACCCCCCTACACAATGAGCAGTTCTTC.

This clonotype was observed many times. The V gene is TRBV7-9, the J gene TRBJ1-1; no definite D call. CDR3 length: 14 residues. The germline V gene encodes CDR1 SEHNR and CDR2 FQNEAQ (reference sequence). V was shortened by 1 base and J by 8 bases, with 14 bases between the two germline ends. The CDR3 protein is CASSLVDGKVEAFF. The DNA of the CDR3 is TGTGCCAGCAGCTTAGTTGACGGGAAGGTCGAAGCTTTCTTT.

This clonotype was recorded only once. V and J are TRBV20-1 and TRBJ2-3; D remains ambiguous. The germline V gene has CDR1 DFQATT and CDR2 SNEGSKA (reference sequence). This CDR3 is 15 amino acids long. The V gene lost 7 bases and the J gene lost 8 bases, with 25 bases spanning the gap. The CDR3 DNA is TGCAGTGAAAGGGCCCAAAACCTCCAAGATGGTACGCAGTATTTT. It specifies CSERAQNLQDGTQYF.

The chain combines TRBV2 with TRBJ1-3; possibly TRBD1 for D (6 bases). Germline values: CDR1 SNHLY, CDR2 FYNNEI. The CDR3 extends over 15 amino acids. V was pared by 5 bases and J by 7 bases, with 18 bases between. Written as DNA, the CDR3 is TGTGCCAGCAGTCAGACAGGAGTCGGTAGGAACACCATATATTTT. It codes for CASSQTGVGRNTIYF.

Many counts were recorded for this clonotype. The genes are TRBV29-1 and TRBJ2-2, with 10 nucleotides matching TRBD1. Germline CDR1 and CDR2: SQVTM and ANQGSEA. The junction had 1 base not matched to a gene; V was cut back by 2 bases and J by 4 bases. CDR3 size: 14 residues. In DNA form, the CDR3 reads TGCAGCGTTGAACGGGACAGGGGCACCGGGGAGCTGTTTTTT. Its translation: CSVERDRGTGELFF.

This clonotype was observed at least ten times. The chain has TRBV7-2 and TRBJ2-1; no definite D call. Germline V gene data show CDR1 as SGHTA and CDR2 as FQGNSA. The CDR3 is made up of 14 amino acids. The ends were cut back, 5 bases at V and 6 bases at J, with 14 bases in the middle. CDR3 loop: CASSPVQPPNEQFF. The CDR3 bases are TGTGCCAGCAGCCCCGTCCAGCCCCCCAATGAGCAGTTCTTC.

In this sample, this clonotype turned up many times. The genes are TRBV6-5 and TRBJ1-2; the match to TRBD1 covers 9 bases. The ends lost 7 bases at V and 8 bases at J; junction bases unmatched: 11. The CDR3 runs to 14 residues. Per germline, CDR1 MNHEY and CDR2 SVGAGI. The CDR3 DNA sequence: TGTGCCAGCACTTTGGGACAGGGAATTTACGGCTACACCTTC. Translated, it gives CASTLGQGIYGYTF.

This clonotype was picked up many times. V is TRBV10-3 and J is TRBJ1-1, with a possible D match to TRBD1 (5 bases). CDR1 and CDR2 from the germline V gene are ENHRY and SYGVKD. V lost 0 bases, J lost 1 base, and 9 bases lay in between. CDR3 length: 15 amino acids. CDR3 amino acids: CAISESGDPNTEAFF. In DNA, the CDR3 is TGTGCCATCAGTGAGTCCGGGGACCCGAACACTGAAGCTTTCTTT.

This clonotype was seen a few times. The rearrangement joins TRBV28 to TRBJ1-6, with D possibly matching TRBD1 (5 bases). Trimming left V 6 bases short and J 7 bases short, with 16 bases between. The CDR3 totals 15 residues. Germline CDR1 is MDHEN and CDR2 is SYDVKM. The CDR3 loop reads CASSPTGTGNSPLHF. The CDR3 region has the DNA TGTGCCAGCAGCCCTACCGGGACGGGGAATTCACCCCTCCACTTT.